Listed below are T cell receptor beta chains from one sample, sequenced in a study of cytomegalovirus exposure and HLA in healthy donors. Measured with immunoSEQ multiplex PCR; TCRdb has only the in-frame clones, and not every one. This sample has about 140,000 clones, with 77% found just once. Sequences were obtained from PBMCs. The receptors stem from a female donor in good health and CMV-seronegative. The CDR3 runs from the conserved cysteine through the conserved F or W. Each record gives: D gene, V gene, J gene, clone size, CDR3 DNA, CDR3 protein. D genes are given only for firm matches. Not all rows give a size; the values are once, few, many and, for expanded clones, a class.

d_gene: TRBD1
v_gene: TRBV5-8
j_gene: TRBJ1-6
abundance: .
CDR3nt: TGTGCCAGCAGCTCCAGGGGGTCGCCTAATTCACCCCTCCACTTT
CDR3aa: CASSSRGSPNSPLHF

d_gene: TRBD1
v_gene: TRBV7-8
j_gene: TRBJ1-6
abundance: .
CDR3nt: TGTGCCAGCAGCCCAGACAGGGATTCACCCCTCCACTTT
CDR3aa: CASSPDRDSPLHF

d_gene: .
v_gene: TRBV7-6
j_gene: TRBJ1-5
abundance: .
CDR3nt: TGTGCCAGCAGCTTAGCCGTCCGGGGGGCCGGCAATCAGCCCCAGCATTTT
CDR3aa: CASSLAVRGAGNQPQHF

d_gene: .
v_gene: TRBV12-5
j_gene: TRBJ2-5
abundance: .
CDR3nt: TGTGCTAGTGGGCCCGCGCTGGAGACCCAGTACTTC
CDR3aa: CASGPALETQYF

d_gene: .
v_gene: TRBV6-5
j_gene: TRBJ1-5
abundance: .
CDR3nt: TGTGCCAGCAGTTACTCAGGCAGGTCCAATCAGCCCCAGCATTTT
CDR3aa: CASSYSGRSNQPQHF

d_gene: TRBD2
v_gene: TRBV5-6
j_gene: TRBJ2-2
abundance: .
CDR3nt: TGTGCCAGCAGCTTTGGGCTAGCGGGGGTGACCGGGGAGCTGTTTTTT
CDR3aa: CASSFGLAGVTGELFF

d_gene: .
v_gene: TRBV7-9
j_gene: TRBJ2-3
abundance: .
CDR3nt: TGTGCCAGCAGCTCGCCCCCGGGTTATACGCAGTATTTT
CDR3aa: CASSSPPGYTQYF

d_gene: .
v_gene: TRBV19
j_gene: TRBJ1-1
abundance: few
CDR3nt: TGTGCCAGTAGTATAGATTCCGGGACATTGAACACTGAAGCTTTCTTT
CDR3aa: CASSIDSGTLNTEAFF

d_gene: .
v_gene: TRBV21-1
j_gene: TRBJ2-3
abundance: once
CDR3nt: TGTGCCAGCAGCAAGTCCCTGGGGACAGGGGGCGATGGGGGCACAGATACGCAGTATTTT
CDR3aa: CASSKSLGTGGDGGTDTQYF

d_gene: .
v_gene: TRBV25-1
j_gene: TRBJ2-1
abundance: .
CDR3nt: TGTGCCAGCAGGGGCTCTGAGCAGTTCTTC
CDR3aa: CASRGSEQFF

d_gene: .
v_gene: TRBV19
j_gene: TRBJ1-2
abundance: .
CDR3nt: TGTGCCAGTACCGAACAGGACCCCCGGTCTGGCTACACCTTC
CDR3aa: CASTEQDPRSGYTF

d_gene: .
v_gene: TRBV15
j_gene: TRBJ1-1
abundance: few
CDR3nt: TGTGCCACCAGCAGGAGGAGCGGGGCGCACGCTGAAGCTTTCTTT
CDR3aa: CATSRRSGAHAEAFF

d_gene: TRBD1
v_gene: TRBV6-1
j_gene: TRBJ1-4
abundance: .
CDR3nt: TGTGCCAGCAGTGCCTACAGGGGCTCAACTAATGAAAAACTGTTTTTT
CDR3aa: CASSAYRGSTNEKLFF

d_gene: .
v_gene: TRBV10-1
j_gene: TRBJ2-2
abundance: .
CDR3nt: TGCGCCAGCAGTGACTTTTCGACTCCGAACACCGGGGAGCTGTTTTTT
CDR3aa: CASSDFSTPNTGELFF

d_gene: .
v_gene: TRBV6-1
j_gene: TRBJ1-2
abundance: once
CDR3nt: TGTGCCAGCAGTGAAGGTCGGGGGACGGGTGGCTACACCTTC
CDR3aa: CASSEGRGTGGYTF

d_gene: TRBD1
v_gene: TRBV5-1
j_gene: TRBJ2-3
abundance: once
CDR3nt: TGCGCCAGCAGTCACCCAAGGAACAGGGGGGACACAGATACGCAGTATTTT
CDR3aa: CASSHPRNRGDTDTQYF

d_gene: TRBD1
v_gene: TRBV7-3
j_gene: TRBJ1-2
abundance: .
CDR3nt: TGTGCCAGCAGCTTCACAGGGGTGGGTGGCTACACCTTC
CDR3aa: CASSFTGVGGYTF

d_gene: TRBD1
v_gene: TRBV19
j_gene: TRBJ2-6
abundance: once
CDR3nt: TGTGCCAGTAACAGGGGGTCGGGCTCTGGGGCCAACGTCCTGACTTTC
CDR3aa: CASNRGSGSGANVLTF

d_gene: .
v_gene: TRBV5-1
j_gene: TRBJ2-3
abundance: .
CDR3nt: TGCGCCAGCAGCTTGGCCTCGAGGACTCTCAGCACAGATACGCAGTATTTT
CDR3aa: CASSLASRTLSTDTQYF

d_gene: TRBD1
v_gene: TRBV10-1
j_gene: TRBJ1-5
abundance: .
CDR3nt: TGCGCCAGCCTTGGACAGGGGTATTATCAGCCCCAGCATTTT
CDR3aa: CASLGQGYYQPQHF

d_gene: .
v_gene: TRBV2
j_gene: TRBJ1-5
abundance: .
CDR3nt: TGTGCCAGCAATTTGCTAGATAGCAATCAGCCCCAGCATTTT
CDR3aa: CASNLLDSNQPQHF

d_gene: TRBD1
v_gene: TRBV7-3
j_gene: TRBJ1-2
abundance: .
CDR3nt: TGTGCCAGCAGCTTAACCACACCGGGACAGGGCAACTATGGCTACACCTTC
CDR3aa: CASSLTTPGQGNYGYTF

d_gene: .
v_gene: TRBV9
j_gene: TRBJ1-1
abundance: .
CDR3nt: TGTGCCAGCAGCGTAGTGGCAGATTACACTGAAGCTTTCTTT
CDR3aa: CASSVVADYTEAFF

d_gene: .
v_gene: TRBV5-1
j_gene: TRBJ2-5
abundance: .
CDR3nt: TGCGCCAGCACCGGCCCGGGGGAGACCCAGTACTTC
CDR3aa: CASTGPGETQYF

d_gene: .
v_gene: TRBV6-5
j_gene: TRBJ1-3
abundance: .
CDR3nt: TGTGCCAGCAGTCAGGGGATGGACGGAAACACCATATATTTT
CDR3aa: CASSQGMDGNTIYF

d_gene: .
v_gene: TRBV5-1
j_gene: TRBJ1-1
abundance: .
CDR3nt: TGCGCCAGCAGCTTGGCAACCCAGGGGATGAACACTGAAGCTTTCTTT
CDR3aa: CASSLATQGMNTEAFF

d_gene: .
v_gene: TRBV28
j_gene: TRBJ1-6
abundance: .
CDR3nt: TGTGCCAGCAGTCCTCGGGGGGGCGCCTATTCACCCCTCCACTTT
CDR3aa: CASSPRGGAYSPLHF

d_gene: .
v_gene: TRBV6-5
j_gene: TRBJ1-6
abundance: .
CDR3nt: TGTGCCAGCAGTTACAATGGGGGAGGTAATTCACCCCTCCACTTT
CDR3aa: CASSYNGGGNSPLHF

d_gene: TRBD1
v_gene: TRBV18
j_gene: TRBJ1-3
abundance: once
CDR3nt: TGTGCCAGCTCACCACTGGGACAGACCTACTCTGGAAACACCATATATTTT
CDR3aa: CASSPLGQTYSGNTIYF

d_gene: TRBD1
v_gene: TRBV7-9
j_gene: TRBJ1-1
abundance: few
CDR3nt: TGTGCCAGCAGCTCCCAGACAGGGGTAAACACTGAAGCTTTCTTT
CDR3aa: CASSSQTGVNTEAFF

d_gene: .
v_gene: TRBV13
j_gene: TRBJ1-2
abundance: .
CDR3nt: TGTGCCAGCGACGCACAGGGTCCCTACACCTTC
CDR3aa: CASDAQGPYTF

d_gene: TRBD2
v_gene: TRBV4-1
j_gene: TRBJ2-5
abundance: once
CDR3nt: TGCGCCAGCAGCCAAGTTTCTACTAGCGATCAAGAGACCCAGTACTTC
CDR3aa: CASSQVSTSDQETQYF

d_gene: .
v_gene: TRBV13
j_gene: TRBJ1-1
abundance: few
CDR3nt: TGTGCCAGCAGCTCAATTCCAGGGGACGGAGCTTTCTTT
CDR3aa: CASSSIPGDGAFF

d_gene: TRBD1
v_gene: TRBV5-1
j_gene: TRBJ1-1
abundance: few
CDR3nt: TGCGCCAGCAGCCTGGGGGGACAGGGGGGTGGAGCTTTCTTT
CDR3aa: CASSLGGQGGGAFF

d_gene: .
v_gene: TRBV5-1
j_gene: TRBJ2-3
abundance: .
CDR3nt: TGCGCCAGCAGCCCCGCCGAGACTAATACGCAGTATTTT
CDR3aa: CASSPAETNTQYF

d_gene: .
v_gene: TRBV5-1
j_gene: TRBJ1-1
abundance: .
CDR3nt: TGCGCCAGCAGCTTGGACAGGAACACTGAAGCTTTCTTT
CDR3aa: CASSLDRNTEAFF

d_gene: TRBD2
v_gene: TRBV10-3
j_gene: TRBJ2-7
abundance: .
CDR3nt: TGTGCCATCAGTGAGTCGGGACTAGCGGGGGGATTATCCTACGAGCAGTACTTC
CDR3aa: CAISESGLAGGLSYEQYF

d_gene: .
v_gene: TRBV7-9
j_gene: TRBJ1-1
abundance: .
CDR3nt: TGTGCCAGCAGCTTAGGAGGGGAAGCTTTCTTT
CDR3aa: CASSLGGEAFF

d_gene: .
v_gene: TRBV27
j_gene: TRBJ2-6
abundance: .
CDR3nt: TGTGCCAGCAGTTTCGCCAGGCCGGGGTCTGGGGCCAACGTCCTGACTTTC
CDR3aa: CASSFARPGSGANVLTF

d_gene: .
v_gene: TRBV5-1
j_gene: TRBJ1-1
abundance: .
CDR3nt: TGCGCCAGCAGCTTTAGGCAGGGTGAAGCTTTCTTT
CDR3aa: CASSFRQGEAFF

d_gene: .
v_gene: TRBV7-9
j_gene: TRBJ1-2
abundance: .
CDR3nt: TGTGCCAGCAACTCGAGGGGGGGGTTGACCAACTATGGCTACACCTTC
CDR3aa: CASNSRGGLTNYGYTF

d_gene: .
v_gene: TRBV6-5
j_gene: TRBJ2-1
abundance: .
CDR3nt: TGTGCCACAAGGGACTCACAGGTGATTTATGAGCAGTTCTTC
CDR3aa: CATRDSQVIYEQFF

d_gene: .
v_gene: TRBV9
j_gene: TRBJ2-1
abundance: .
CDR3nt: TGTGCCAGCAGCGGAGGAGGGACCGGCTCCTACAATGAGCAGTTCTTC
CDR3aa: CASSGGGTGSYNEQFF

d_gene: .
v_gene: TRBV10-1
j_gene: TRBJ2-3
abundance: .
CDR3nt: TGCGCCAGCAGCCCTAGCCTGTCCACAGATACGCAGTATTTT
CDR3aa: CASSPSLSTDTQYF

d_gene: TRBD1
v_gene: TRBV28
j_gene: TRBJ1-3
abundance: .
CDR3nt: TGTGCCAGCAGCCTCAGGGGCAGGGGGCTTGGTGGAAACACCATATATTTT
CDR3aa: CASSLRGRGLGGNTIYF

d_gene: .
v_gene: TRBV5-1
j_gene: TRBJ2-5
abundance: .
CDR3nt: TGCGCCAGCAGCCAGGGTGGTGCGTTTCAGACCCAGTACTTC
CDR3aa: CASSQGGAFQTQYF

d_gene: TRBD1
v_gene: TRBV5-8
j_gene: TRBJ2-1
abundance: .
CDR3nt: TGTGCCAGCAGCAACAGGGGGTATGAGCAGTTCTTC
CDR3aa: CASSNRGYEQFF

d_gene: TRBD1
v_gene: TRBV7-2
j_gene: TRBJ1-2
abundance: .
CDR3nt: TGTGCCAGCAGCTTAGGACAGGGAGGCAACTATGGCTACACCTTC
CDR3aa: CASSLGQGGNYGYTF

d_gene: TRBD2
v_gene: TRBV11-1
j_gene: TRBJ2-1
abundance: once
CDR3nt: TGTGCCAGCAGCTGGGCCTCTTGGACTAGCGGGAGTTACAGTGAGCAGTTCTTC
CDR3aa: CASSWASWTSGSYSEQFF

d_gene: TRBD2
v_gene: TRBV7-9
j_gene: TRBJ2-2
abundance: .
CDR3nt: TGTGCCAGCGTGGAGCGGGAAATTGGGACCGGGGAGCTGTTTTTT
CDR3aa: CASVEREIGTGELFF

d_gene: .
v_gene: TRBV7-9
j_gene: TRBJ2-3
abundance: .
CDR3nt: TGTGCCAGCAGATTGACTGAGGCAGATACGCAGTATTTT
CDR3aa: CASRLTEADTQYF

d_gene: .
v_gene: TRBV5-6
j_gene: TRBJ2-1
abundance: .
CDR3nt: TGTGCCAGCAGCTTGCGTGGGAGAGGCAATGAGCAGTTCTTC
CDR3aa: CASSLRGRGNEQFF

d_gene: .
v_gene: TRBV27
j_gene: TRBJ2-1
abundance: .
CDR3nt: TGTGCCAGCCGGGCGTCGACTATCAATGAGCAGTTCTTC
CDR3aa: CASRASTINEQFF

d_gene: TRBD2
v_gene: TRBV10-1
j_gene: TRBJ2-5
abundance: .
CDR3nt: TGCGCCAGCAGGAACCCCCGGGAGGGGCAAGAGACCCAGTACTTC
CDR3aa: CASRNPREGQETQYF

d_gene: .
v_gene: TRBV6-1
j_gene: TRBJ2-5
abundance: once
CDR3nt: TGTGCCAGCAGTTCTCGGAGCTCCTTGGAGACCCAGTACTTC
CDR3aa: CASSSRSSLETQYF